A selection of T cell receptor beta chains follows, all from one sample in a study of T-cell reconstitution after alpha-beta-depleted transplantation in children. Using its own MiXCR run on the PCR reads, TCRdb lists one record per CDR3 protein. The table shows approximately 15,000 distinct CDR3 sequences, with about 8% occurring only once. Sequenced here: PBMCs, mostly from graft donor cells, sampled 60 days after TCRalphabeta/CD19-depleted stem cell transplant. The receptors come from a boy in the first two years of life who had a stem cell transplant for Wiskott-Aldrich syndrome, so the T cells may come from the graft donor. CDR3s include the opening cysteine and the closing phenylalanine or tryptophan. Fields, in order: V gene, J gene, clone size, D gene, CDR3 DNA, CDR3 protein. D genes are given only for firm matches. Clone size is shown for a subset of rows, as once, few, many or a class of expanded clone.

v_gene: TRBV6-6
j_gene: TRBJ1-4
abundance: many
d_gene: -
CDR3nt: TGTGCCAGCCAGGCAGACAGTAATGAAAAACTGTTTTTT
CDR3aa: CASQADSNEKLFF

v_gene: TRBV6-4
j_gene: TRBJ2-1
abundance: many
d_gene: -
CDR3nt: TGTGCCAGCAGTGAGAGTAGAAGGGGTGAGCAGTTCTTC
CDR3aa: CASSESRRGEQFF

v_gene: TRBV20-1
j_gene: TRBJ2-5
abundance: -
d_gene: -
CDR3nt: TGCAGTGCTAAGATCAGTGGGACCCAGTACTTC
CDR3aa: CSAKISGTQYF

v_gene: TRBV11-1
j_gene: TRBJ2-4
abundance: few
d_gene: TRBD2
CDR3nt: TGTGCCAGCAGCCCGCTGGGCGGGGGGACCTACTTAGCCAAAAACATTCAGTACTTC
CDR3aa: CASSPLGGGTYLAKNIQYF

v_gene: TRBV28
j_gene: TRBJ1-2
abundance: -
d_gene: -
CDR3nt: TGTGCCAGCAGTTTACCCTTAGGGGACTATGGCTACACCTTC
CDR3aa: CASSLPLGDYGYTF

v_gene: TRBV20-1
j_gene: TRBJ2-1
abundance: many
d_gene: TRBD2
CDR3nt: TGCAGTGCTAGCTTACTAGCGGGAGGGAATGAGCAGTTCTTC
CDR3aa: CSASLLAGGNEQFF

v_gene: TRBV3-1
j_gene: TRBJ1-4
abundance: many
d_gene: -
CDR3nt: TGTGCCAGCACCCCAAGTACAGGAGGAGAAGGAAAACTGTTTTTT
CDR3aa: CASTPSTGGEGKLFF

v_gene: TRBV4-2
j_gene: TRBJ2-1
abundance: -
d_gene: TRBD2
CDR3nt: TGTGCCATGAGCCCAGGGCGCGGGAGCTCAAACTACAATGAGCAGTTCTTC
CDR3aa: CAMSPGRGSSNYNEQFF

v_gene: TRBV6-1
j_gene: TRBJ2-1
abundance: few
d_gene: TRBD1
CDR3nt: TGTGCCAGCAGTACGACAGGGGGCGGCAACTACAATGAGCAGTTCTTC
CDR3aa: CASSTTGGGNYNEQFF

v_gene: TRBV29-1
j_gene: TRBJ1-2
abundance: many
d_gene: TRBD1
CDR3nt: TGCAGCGTTGGGGACAGGGGCTATGGCTACACCTTC
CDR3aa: CSVGDRGYGYTF

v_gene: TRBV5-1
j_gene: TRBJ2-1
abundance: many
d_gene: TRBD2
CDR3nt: TGCGCCAGCAGCTTGCCGGGACTAGGATACAATGAGCAGTTCTTC
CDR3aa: CASSLPGLGYNEQFF